The next 32 T cell receptor beta chains were all read from a single sample in a study of CD8 T cells in Susac syndrome. RNA totalling roughly 0.5 to 1 ug underwent reverse transcription with random hexamers. Each CDR3 protein is one row after TCRdb ran MiXCR on the immunoSEQ multiplex PCR reads. The data hold some 180,000 distinct CDR3 sequences, with over 90% observed a single time. Input material: CD4+ T cells from PBMCs. The source of these receptors is a human donor with Susac syndrome.

The chain carries TRBV12-5 and TRBJ2-1; D is possibly TRBD2 (6 bases). This CDR3 has 14 residues. In germline, CDR1 is LGHNT, CDR2 FRNRAP. The V end lost 6 bases, the J end lost 2 bases, and 11 bases lay between the germline ends. The CDR3 region is CASGETSTYNEQFF. CDR3 bases: TGTGCTAGTGGCGAGACTAGTACCTACAATGAGCAGTTCTTC.

This chain links TRBV28 with TRBJ2-1, with 9 bases aligning to TRBD2. The CDR3 is 14 residues long. Per germline, CDR1 MDHEN and CDR2 SYDVKM. V lost 5 bases, J lost 6 bases, and 5 bases stayed unmatched. The CDR3 nucleotides read TGTGCCAGCAGTCTAGCGGGAATCAGCAATGAGCAGTTCTTC. Its protein product is CASSLAGISNEQFF.

The chain recombines TRBV4-1 with TRBJ2-3; D gene ambiguous. The V gene's germline CDR1 is MGHRA and CDR2 YSYEKL. CDR3 length: 15 residues. V lost 3 bases to trimming and J lost 0 bases, with 10 bases between them. Here the CDR3 reads CASSQPGQSTDTQYF. The DNA of the CDR3 is TGCGCCAGCAGCCAGCCGGGCCAAAGCACAGATACGCAGTATTTT.

V and J are TRBV28 and TRBJ2-1, with 9 bases matching TRBD2. The CDR3 runs 16 residues. V lost 7 bases, J lost 3 bases, and 10 bases stayed unmatched. CDR1 MDHEN and CDR2 SYDVKM come from the germline V gene. The CDR3 is CASKDSRLAVYNEQFF. CDR3 sequence (DNA): TGTGCCAGCAAAGATTCGAGACTAGCGGTCTACAATGAGCAGTTCTTC.

The chain recombines TRBV12-3 or TRBV12-4 with TRBJ2-3; no clear D. Deletions cut 4 bases from V and 6 bases from J, with 5 bases between. This CDR3 region has 11 residues. The CDR3 spells CASSSLDTQYF. The DNA for the CDR3 is TGTGCCAGCAGTTCCCTTGATACGCAGTATTTT.

The gene calls are TRBV4-2 and TRBJ2-7, with D perhaps given as TRBD1 or TRBD2 (5 bases each). V lost 4 bases and J 0 bases, leaving 19 bases between the germline ends. The CDR3 has 17 residues. Germline V CDR1 and CDR2: LGHNA, YNFKEQ. In DNA, the CDR3 is TGTGCCAGCAGCCCGTCTAGATCGGGACCAGCCTCCTACGAGCAGTACTTC. This translates into CASSPSRSGPASYEQYF.

This chain joins TRBV4-1 and TRBJ2-7; weak D call: TRBD1 (5 bases). V was trimmed by 1 base and J by 8 bases, leaving 12 bases between them. CDR3 size: 13 residues. The germline V gene has CDR1 MGHRA and CDR2 YSYEKL. The CDR3 region is CASSQATAEKQYF. Here the CDR3 DNA reads TGCGCCAGCAGCCAAGCGACAGCAGAAAAGCAGTACTTC.

The rearrangement links TRBV30 to TRBJ2-2; no clear D. CDR1 and CDR2 from the germline V gene are GTSNPN and SVGIG (reference sequence). The length of the CDR3 is 12 residues. V was clipped by 2 bases and J by 4 bases, with 5 bases between them. The chain's CDR3 is CAWSRGTGELFF. Here the CDR3 DNA reads TGTGCCTGGAGTAGAGGCACCGGGGAGCTGTTTTTT.

This rearrangement joins TRBV2 to TRBJ1-6; maybe TRBD1 (5 bases). Germline V gives CDR1 SNHLY, CDR2 FYNNEI. The CDR3 extends over 14 amino acids. With 5 bases removed from V and 4 bases from J, the gap between germline ends came to 9 bases. CDR3 nucleotides: TGTGCCAGCAGTACGCAGGGTTATAATTCACCCCTCCACTTT. Its protein is CASSTQGYNSPLHF.

The J gene is TRBJ2-1, the V gene TRBV28; 15 nucleotides agree with TRBD2. This CDR3 has 17 residues. Germline trimming cut 6 bases from V and 0 bases from J; bases unmatched to any gene: 3. CDR1 is MDHEN and CDR2 is SYDVKM in the germline V gene. The CDR3 bases are TGTGCCAGCAGAGGGACTAGCGGGAGGATCTCCTACAATGAGCAGTTCTTC. The encoded protein is CASRGTSGRISYNEQFF.

The chain carries TRBV9 and TRBJ2-5; 7 positions agree with TRBD2. There are 13 residues in the CDR3. From germline, CDR1 is SGDLS and CDR2 YYNGEE. The J segment lost 7 bases and the V segment lost 0 bases, leaving 3 bases of the junction unmatched. DNA of the CDR3: TGTGCCAGCAGCGTAGAACCGGGGGGGACCCAGTACTTC. Its protein is CASSVEPGGTQYF.

This sequence joins TRBV14 and TRBJ2-1, with D possibly matching TRBD1 (5 bases). The CDR3 runs 15 residues. Germline-derived CDR1 and CDR2 are SGHDN and FVKESK. Between the trimmed V and J ends, which lost 4 bases and 5 bases, there was a span of 15 bases. CDR3 sequence reads: CASSPLEGAHNEQFF. CDR3 DNA: TGTGCCAGCAGCCCCCTAGAAGGGGCACACAATGAGCAGTTCTTC.

Here the CDR3 DNA reads TGCGCCAGCAGCCAAGCTTTGATGGGACGGGACTATGGCTACACCTTC. This codes for CASSQALMGRDYGYTF. This chain joins TRBV4-1 and TRBJ1-2; a possible D gene is TRBD1 (5 bases). Between the trimmed V and J ends, which lost 1 base and 3 bases, there was a span of 15 bases. Per germline, CDR1 MGHRA and CDR2 YSYEKL. This CDR3 is 16 amino acids long.

The chain employs TRBV11-2 and TRBJ2-1; weak D call: TRBD2 (5 bases). Trimming removed 5 bases from V and 8 bases from J, with 13 bases in between. Germline V CDR1 and CDR2: SGHAT, FQNNGV. The CDR3 sequence is 13 residues long. As DNA, the CDR3 is TGTGCCAGCAGCCACCCCCCCGGGGATGAGCAGTTCTTC. This encodes CASSHPPGDEQFF.

CDR3 sequence (DNA): TGTGCCAGCAGTTTATACCGACAGGTAACCGACTACAATGAGCAGTTCTTC. This encodes CASSLYRQVTDYNEQFF. The rearrangement joins TRBV27 to TRBJ2-1; D might be TRBD1 (6 bases). V was clipped by 1 base and J by 3 bases, with 16 bases between them. The CDR3 contains 17 residues. From germline, CDR1 is MNHEY and CDR2 SMNVEV (reference sequence).

The chain joins TRBV10-3 to TRBJ1-2; D perhaps matches TRBD1 (5 bases). Per the germline V gene, CDR1 is ENHRY and CDR2 is SYGVKD. V was pared by 3 bases and J by 10 bases, with 12 bases between. The CDR3 spans 12 residues. The CDR3 is CAISENTGPYTF. The CDR3 DNA is TGTGCCATCAGTGAAAATACAGGACCCTACACCTTC.

CDR3 nucleotides: TGTGCCAGCAGCCTGGACGCCGGCGGTGAAAAACTGTTTTTT. This gives the protein CASSLDAGGEKLFF. The V gene is TRBV5-4, the J gene TRBJ1-4; no clear D gene. CDR1 SGHNT and CDR2 YYREEE come from the germline V gene (reference sequence). CDR3 length equals 14 residues. The ends were cut back, 4 bases at V and 7 bases at J, with 14 bases in the middle. Variable domain in full (rest from reference TRBV5-4 and TRBJ1-4): ETGVTQSPTHLIKTRGQQVTLRCSSQSGHNTVSWYQQALGQGPQFIFQYYREEENGRGNFPPRFSGLQFPNYSSELNVNALELDDSALYLCASSLDAGGEKLFFGSGTQLSVL.

The chain joins TRBV12-3 or TRBV12-4 to TRBJ2-1; 9 bases are shared with TRBD1. The trim removed 6 bases at V and 3 bases at J, leaving 6 bases unmatched. This CDR3 comprises 15 residues. Here the CDR3 reads CASSTGTGLYNEQFF. The CDR3 region has the DNA TGTGCCAGCAGCACCGGGACAGGGCTCTACAATGAGCAGTTCTTC.

The V and J genes are TRBV30 and TRBJ1-2, with 7 bases matching TRBD1. J was trimmed by 4 bases and V by 5 bases; bases with no gene match: 4. The CDR3 is 12 amino acids. From germline, CDR1 is GTSNPN and CDR2 SVGIG (reference sequence). Written as DNA, the CDR3 is TGTGCCTGGCTCCGGGACAGCTATGGCTACACCTTC. This encodes CAWLRDSYGYTF. The full variable domain, rest sourced from reference TRBV30 and TRBJ1-2, is SQTIHQWPATLVQPVGSPLSLECTVEGTSNPNLYWYRQAAGRGLQLLFYSVGIGQISSEVPQNLSASRPQDRQFILSSKKLLLSDSGFYLCAWLRDSYGYTFGSGTRLTVV.

The chain employs TRBV20-1 and TRBJ1-1, with 7 bases identical to TRBD1. Germline-derived CDR1 and CDR2 are DFQATT and SNEGSKA (reference sequence). The CDR3 spans 14 residues. Trimming cost V 4 bases and J 6 bases; bases outside gene matches: 11. CDR3 coding DNA: TGCAGTGCTATCAATAACAGGGGATTATCTGAAGCTTTCTTT. Translation: CSAINNRGLSEAFF.

The chain combines TRBV20-1 with TRBJ2-3; 10 positions match TRBD2. V was clipped by 5 bases and J by 2 bases; unmatched bases: 7. This CDR3 is 15 amino acids long. The germline V gene has CDR1 DFQATT and CDR2 SNEGSKA (reference sequence). This CDR3 reads CSASSGRVDTDTQYF. DNA for the CDR3: TGCAGTGCTTCCAGCGGGAGGGTCGACACAGATACGCAGTATTTT.

This chain uses TRBV29-1 with TRBJ2-7, with 7 bases that match TRBD1. The junction had 8 bases not matched to a gene; V was cut back by 5 bases and J by 4 bases. The germline V gene has CDR1 SQVTM and CDR2 ANQGSEA. The CDR3 totals 13 residues. CDR3 loop: CSVYGQEKYEQYF. The CDR3 DNA is TGCAGCGTTTACGGACAGGAAAAATACGAGCAGTACTTC.

The chain joins TRBV15 to TRBJ2-1; 10 bases agree with TRBD2. Germline V gene data show CDR1 as LNHNV and CDR2 as YYDKDF (reference sequence). Unmatched junction bases numbered 11, after V lost 2 bases and J lost 7 bases. CDR3 length equals 17 residues. The CDR3 protein is CATSRSKRGGGGNEQFF. Written as DNA, the CDR3 is TGTGCCACCAGCAGATCCAAGCGGGGGGGCGGAGGAAATGAGCAGTTCTTC.

This rearrangement joins TRBV24-1 to TRBJ2-3; D might be TRBD2 (6 bases). V was pared by 7 bases and J by 1 base, with 8 bases between. Germline V gene data show CDR1 as KGHDR and CDR2 as SFDVKD. This CDR3 is built from 13 residues. CDR3 in amino acids: CATRSGGTDTQYF. In DNA, the CDR3 is TGTGCCACCAGGTCGGGAGGCACAGATACGCAGTATTTT.

The chain combines TRBV2 with TRBJ2-3; 8 bases fit TRBD1. This CDR3 spans 13 amino acids. CDR1 and CDR2 (germline): SNHLY, FYNNEI. Germline trimming cut 3 bases from V and 4 bases from J; bases unmatched to any gene: 0. In DNA form, the CDR3 reads TGTGCCAGCAGTGAGGGACAGGCAGATACGCAGTATTTT. The encoded protein is CASSEGQADTQYF.

CDR3 residues: CSVQQGLSYEQYF. The CDR3, as DNA: TGCAGCGTTCAACAGGGCCTCTCCTACGAGCAGTACTTC. The chain carries TRBV29-1 and TRBJ2-7; D possibly corresponds to TRBD1 (6 bases). Germline CDR1 and CDR2: SQVTM and ANQGSEA. The CDR3 loop spans 13 amino acids. Between the trimmed V and J ends, which lost 5 bases and 0 bases, there was a span of 11 bases.

The chain combines TRBV29-1 with TRBJ1-2, with D maybe TRBD1 (6 bases). The ends were cut back, 3 bases at V and 8 bases at J, with 19 bases in the middle. CDR3 length equals 14 residues. Germline V gene sequence: CDR1 SQVTM, CDR2 ANQGSEA. The CDR3 nucleotides read TGCAGCGTTGACGGTCAGGGGAGGTCGTACGGCTACACCTTC. Residues: CSVDGQGRSYGYTF.

V usage is TRBV20-1 and J usage is TRBJ2-3, with 9 bases aligning to TRBD2. The CDR3 length is 14 residues. With V trimmed by 4 bases and J by 2 bases, 4 bases remained unmatched. Germline-derived CDR1 and CDR2 are DFQATT and SNEGSKA (reference sequence). CDR3 loop: CSATGTSPTDTQYF. Here the CDR3 DNA reads TGCAGTGCTACCGGGACTAGCCCCACAGATACGCAGTATTTT.

This clonotype was recorded once. V is TRBV2 and J is TRBJ2-7; 12 bases are shared with TRBD2. The germline gives CDR1 SNHLY, CDR2 FYNNEI. CDR3 length: 15 residues. V shed 6 bases, J shed 5 bases, and the junction held 8 bases outside the gene matches. CDR3 residues: CASSRGLAGNDEQYF. CDR3 sequence (DNA): TGTGCCAGCAGCCGAGGACTAGCGGGAAACGACGAGCAGTACTTC. Combining the CDR3 with reference TRBV2 and TRBJ2-7 gives the whole variable domain EPEVTQTPSHQVTQMGQEVILRCVPISNHLYFYWYRQILGQKVEFLVSFYNNEISEKSEIFDDQFSVERPDGSNFTLKIRSTKLEDSAMYFCASSRGLAGNDEQYFGPGTRLTVT.

The J gene is TRBJ2-5, the V gene TRBV3-1; unclear D gene. Trimming took off 0 bases at V and 0 bases at J, with 5 bases between the two ends. This CDR3 has 14 residues. CDR1 and CDR2 (germline): LGHDT, YNNKEL (reference sequence). The CDR3 DNA reads TGTGCCAGCAGCCAAGATAACAACCAAGAGACCCAGTACTTC. Translation: CASSQDNNQETQYF.

The chain carries TRBV30 and TRBJ2-1; D might be TRBD1 (6 bases). CDR3 length: 15 amino acids. The V gene lost 3 bases and the J gene lost 7 bases, with 19 bases spanning the gap. Germline V gives CDR1 GTSNPN, CDR2 SVGIG (reference sequence). This chain's CDR3 is CAWSVGGQTINEQFF. CDR3 DNA: TGTGCCTGGAGCGTAGGAGGACAGACCATAAATGAGCAGTTCTTC.

The V gene is TRBV10-3, the J gene TRBJ2-5; 9 bases align to TRBD2. Germline V CDR1 and CDR2: ENHRY, SYGVKD. J gave up 2 bases and V 3 bases, and 1 base lay outside the gene matches. The CDR3 extends over 14 amino acids. This CDR3 is CAISDLAGQETQYF. The CDR3 coding sequence is TGTGCCATCAGTGATCTAGCGGGGCAAGAGACCCAGTACTTC.